These 14 T cell receptor beta chains were all obtained from the same sample, sequenced in a study of PD-1 blockade in classical Hodgkin lymphoma. Every single patient, without exception, relapsed after autologous stem cell transplantation, and brentuximab vedotin exposure varied. Clones were read by immunoSEQ multiplex PCR, and TCRdb kept only the in-frame ones, dropping some. The data contain about 58,000 clones, around 90% of them singletons. The source was peripheral blood mononuclear cells (PBMCs), collected before the second cycle of nivolumab. The receptors were gathered from a human donor with classical Hodgkin lymphoma.

This sequence joins TRBV9 and TRBJ2-3; D is unresolved. The CDR3 covers 12 residues. CDR1 is SGDLS and CDR2 is YYNGEE in the germline V gene. The V end was cut by 1 base, the J end by 2 bases, with 2 bases between. The CDR3, as DNA: TGTGCCAGCAGCGTATCCACAGATACGCAGTATTTT. It encodes CASSVSTDTQYF.

The rearrangement links TRBV4-2 to TRBJ1-1; 8 bases map to TRBD1. This CDR3 region has 17 residues. In germline, CDR1 is LGHNA, CDR2 YNFKEQ. J was trimmed by 3 bases and V by 4 bases; bases with no gene match: 13. This CDR3 is CASSPGQGGIIDTEAFF. CDR3 bases: TGTGCCAGCAGCCCCGGACAGGGTGGGATTATTGACACTGAAGCTTTCTTT.

This clone was observed once. V and J are TRBV9 and TRBJ2-3, with 11 bases that match TRBD2. The CDR3 has 16 residues. CDR1 SGDLS and CDR2 YYNGEE come from the germline V gene. V dropped 4 bases and J dropped 3; count of bases not matched to a gene: 7. CDR3 protein: CASSSGASGRTDTQYF. CDR3 coding DNA: TGTGCCAGCAGCTCCGGGGCTAGCGGGAGGACAGATACGCAGTATTTT.

The CDR3 DNA is TGCGCCAGCAGCCAAACCTCGGGACAGTATGAGCAGTTCTTC. Amino acids: CASSQTSGQYEQFF. The chain uses TRBV4-1 and TRBJ2-1; TRBD1 matches at 7 bases. This CDR3 has 14 amino acids. Losses at the gene ends were 2 bases for V and 8 bases for J; bases not matched to a gene: 6. The germline CDR1 and CDR2 sequences are MGHRA and YSYEKL.

CDR3 bases: TGTGCCAGCAGTCCAACTACAGCGAATCAGCCCCAGCATTTT. Protein: CASSPTTANQPQHF. This chain links TRBV2 with TRBJ1-5, with unresolved D. The CDR3 has 14 amino acids. Germline V gene data show CDR1 as SNHLY and CDR2 as FYNNEI. The V end lost 5 bases, the J end lost 4 bases, and 12 bases lay between the germline ends.

This sequence joins TRBV11-2 and TRBJ2-2; 9 bases match TRBD1. The germline gives CDR1 SGHAT, CDR2 FQNNGV. The CDR3 is 17 amino acids. V shed 1 base, J shed 6 bases, and the junction held 9 bases outside the gene matches. CDR3 sequence (DNA): TGTGCCAGCAGCTTAGCGGGACAGGGATTTCTCGCCGGGGAGCTGTTTTTT. It yields the protein CASSLAGQGFLAGELFF.

On this clone: The sample contains more than one DNA sequence encoding this CDR3. V is TRBV5-1 and J is TRBJ1-1; D unclear. The CDR3 is 14 amino acids. Trimming pared 0 bases from V and 0 bases from J, leaving 6 bases between. Looked up from germline, CDR1 is SGHRS and CDR2 is YFSETQ. The CDR3 loop reads CASSLETMNTEAFF. CDR3 DNA sequence: TGCGCCAGCAGCTTGGAGACAATGAACACTGAAGCTTTCTTT.

The genes are TRBV5-1 and TRBJ2-5; the D gene is possibly TRBD1 (6 bases). The CDR3 is 15 residues long. V lost 0 bases to trimming and J lost 2 bases, with 11 bases between them. Per germline, CDR1 SGHRS and CDR2 YFSETQ. The CDR3 here is CASSLDGGRQETQYF. CDR3 DNA: TGCGCCAGCAGCTTGGATGGGGGCAGACAAGAGACCCAGTACTTC.

The chain couples TRBV12-5 to TRBJ2-1; the D gene could be TRBD1 or TRBD2 (5 bases each). Germline V gene lookup returns CDR1 LGHNT and CDR2 FRNRAP. V dropped 1 base and J dropped 0 bases, with 16 bases sitting between them. The CDR3 length is 18 residues. CDR3 nucleotides: TGTGCTAGTGGTTTGGCCCCCTTGGGGGATCCCTCCTACAATGAGCAGTTCTTC. Its translation is CASGLAPLGDPSYNEQFF.

This chain links TRBV5-4 with TRBJ2-7; 9 bases are shared with TRBD2. CDR1 SGHNT and CDR2 YYREEE come from the germline V gene (reference sequence). There are 16 residues in the CDR3. Trimming cost V 0 bases and J 2 bases; bases outside gene matches: 6. CDR3 sequence: CASSLVGPSGAYEQYF. CDR3 coding DNA: TGTGCCAGCAGCTTGGTGGGGCCTAGCGGGGCCTACGAGCAGTACTTC.

The rearrangement joins TRBV2 to TRBJ2-1, with 7 bases matching TRBD2. Germline assignment: CDR1 SNHLY and CDR2 FYNNEI. The V gene end was trimmed by 6 bases and the J gene end by 6 bases; junction bases not matched to a gene: 8. The length of the CDR3 is 14 residues. CDR3 DNA sequence: TGTGCCAGCAGGAGCGGGACGTACGGCAATGAGCAGTTCTTC. As protein: CASRSGTYGNEQFF.

V and J are TRBV28 and TRBJ1-1, with D perhaps matching TRBD1 (6 bases). In germline, CDR1 is MDHEN, CDR2 SYDVKM. The CDR3 consists of 14 residues. Deletions cut 2 bases from V and 7 bases from J, with 14 bases between. CDR3 region: CASSLQRRGVEAFF. The CDR3 coding sequence is TGTGCCAGCAGTTTACAGAGGAGGGGGGTTGAAGCTTTCTTT.

This sequence joins TRBV27 and TRBJ2-7; unclear D gene. V lost 4 bases to trimming and J lost 0 bases, with 10 bases between them. The CDR3 totals 14 residues. Looked up from germline, CDR1 is MNHEY and CDR2 is SMNVEV (reference sequence). The CDR3 protein is CASSWHLSSYEQYF. The DNA of the CDR3 is TGTGCCAGCAGTTGGCACTTGAGCTCCTACGAGCAGTACTTC.

The rearrangement links TRBV7-9 to TRBJ2-7, with 12 nucleotides matching TRBD2. V shed 1 base, J shed 2 bases, and the junction held 3 bases outside the gene matches. The CDR3 runs 16 residues. Germline V gives CDR1 SEHNR, CDR2 FQNEAQ (reference sequence). CDR3 in DNA: TGTGCCAGCAGCTTAGTGGGGACTAGCGGGCCCTACGAGCAGTACTTC. Amino acids: CASSLVGTSGPYEQYF.